This paragraph covers one T cell receptor beta chain sequence. This record comes from a study of blood T cell repertoires in COVID-19. The CDR3 extends over 15 amino acids. Germline CDR1 and CDR2: LNHDA and SQIVND (reference sequence). V was cut by 3 bases and J by 0 bases, with 11 bases left in between. TCRdb keeps only in-frame clones here, not all; method: immunoSEQ multiplex PCR. The repertoire holds approximately 250,000 clones, with around 89% as singletons. This receptor was obtained from a woman under 40 who had recovered from COVID-19. The chain is built from TRBV19 and TRBJ1-1; D is uncertain. The sequenced material came from PBMCs or T cells enriched from blood (not recorded which). This CDR3 is CASSIASGLNTEAFF. As DNA, the CDR3 is TGTGCCAGTAGTATTGCCTCAGGCCTGAACACTGAAGCTTTCTTT.